The subject of this entry is one T cell receptor (beta chain). CDR3 size: 15 residues. V was clipped by 3 bases and J by 7 bases, with 17 bases between them. TCRdb analysed the 5' RACE reads with MiXCR anew, one entry per CDR3 protein. The sample lists 500,000 or so distinct CDR3 sequences, 13% to 15% occurring once. The sample comes from a study of identical twins. This same sample was also part of a study on yellow fever vaccine responses in identical twins.

The chain combines TRBV12-3 or TRBV12-4 with TRBJ2-3, with D possibly matching TRBD2 (6 bases). This TCR came from a woman aged 18-29 years in good health. The sequenced material came from CD4+ T cells sorted from blood. CDR3 sequence reads: CASSFDGGIINTQYF. The CDR3 region has the DNA TGTGCCAGCAGTTTCGACGGGGGTATCATCAATACGCAGTATTTT.